This entry describes one T cell receptor (beta chain). This sample is part of a study of blood T cell repertoires in COVID-19. Study-wide background: The United States, Italy and Spain supplied acute and convalescent COVID-19 samples. Sources were T cells, B-cell-depleted T cells, or PBMCs; the material itself was cDNA or gDNA.

Germline V CDR1 and CDR2: SQVTM, ANQGSEA. The CDR3 has 13 amino acids. V gave up 4 bases and J gave up 7 bases, with 11 bases separating them. In the source study's methods: Amplification of reference gene primers was used by the study to estimate nucleated cell counts. Generated by immunoSEQ multiplex PCR, the TCRdb table keeps only in-frame clones and is missing some. The V and J calls and clone size were taken over from that table, and D and trimming were inferred from the DNA. The sample gives 75,000 to 95,000 clones, 82% of which show up once; 27% is in the top ten. The gene calls are TRBV29-1 and TRBJ1-6; D call uncertain. Sample: peripheral blood. The clonotype was recovered from a human donor in a cohort sampled during active COVID-19. The CDR3 region is CSVGWESNSPLHF. CDR3 sequence (DNA): TGCAGCGTTGGGTGGGAGAGCAATTCACCCCTCCACTTT.